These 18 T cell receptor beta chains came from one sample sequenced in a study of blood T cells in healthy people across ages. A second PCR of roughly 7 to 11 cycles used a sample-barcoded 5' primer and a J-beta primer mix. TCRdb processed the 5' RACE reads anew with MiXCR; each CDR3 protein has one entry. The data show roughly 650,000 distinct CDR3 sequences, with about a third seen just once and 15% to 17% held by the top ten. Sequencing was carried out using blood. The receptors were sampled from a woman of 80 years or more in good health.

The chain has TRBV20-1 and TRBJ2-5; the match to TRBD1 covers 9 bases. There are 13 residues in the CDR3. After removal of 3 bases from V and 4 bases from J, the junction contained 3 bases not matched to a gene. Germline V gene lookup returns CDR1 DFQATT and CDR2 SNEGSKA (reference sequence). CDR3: CSARDRGRETQYF. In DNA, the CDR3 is TGCAGTGCTAGGGACAGGGGTCGAGAGACCCAGTACTTC.

The CDR3 DNA is TGCGCCAGCAGCCCGGGACAGGGCAAGAAGATCCAGTACTTC. Translating gives CASSPGQGKKIQYF. V is TRBV5-1 and J is TRBJ2-5; the match to TRBD1 covers 9 bases. Germline V gene lookup returns CDR1 SGHRS and CDR2 YFSETQ. There are 14 residues in the CDR3. J gave up 10 bases and V 4 bases, and 11 bases lay outside the gene matches. The full variable domain, with the rest looked up from reference TRBV5-1 and TRBJ2-5, is KAGVTQTPRYLIKTRGQQVTLSCSPISGHRSVSWYQQTPGQGLQFLFEYFSETQRNKGNFPGRFSGRQFSNSRSEMNVSTLELGDSALYLCASSPGQGKKIQYFGPGTRLLVL.

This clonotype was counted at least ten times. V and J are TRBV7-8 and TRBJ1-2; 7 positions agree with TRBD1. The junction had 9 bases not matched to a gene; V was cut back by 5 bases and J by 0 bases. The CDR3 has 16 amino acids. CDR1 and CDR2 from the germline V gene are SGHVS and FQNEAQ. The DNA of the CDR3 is TGTGCCAGCAGCCAGGGGGGGGCTCCCTCTAACTATGGCTACACCTTC. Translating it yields CASSQGGAPSNYGYTF.

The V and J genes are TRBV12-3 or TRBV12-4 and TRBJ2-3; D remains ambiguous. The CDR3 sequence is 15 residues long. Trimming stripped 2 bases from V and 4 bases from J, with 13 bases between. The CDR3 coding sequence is TGTGCCAGCAGTTTAACTGGCGTGAGCGCAGATACGCAGTATTTT. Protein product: CASSLTGVSADTQYF.

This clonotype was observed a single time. The CDR3 here is CASSQGQGGDGYTF. The CDR3, as DNA: TGTGCCAGCAGTCAAGGACAGGGGGGAGATGGCTACACCTTC. V gene TRBV2 combines with J gene TRBJ1-2, with 10 bases aligning to TRBD1. This CDR3 has 14 amino acids. Germline CDR1 and CDR2: SNHLY and FYNNEI. Germline trimming cut 5 bases from V and 6 bases from J; bases unmatched to any gene: 6.

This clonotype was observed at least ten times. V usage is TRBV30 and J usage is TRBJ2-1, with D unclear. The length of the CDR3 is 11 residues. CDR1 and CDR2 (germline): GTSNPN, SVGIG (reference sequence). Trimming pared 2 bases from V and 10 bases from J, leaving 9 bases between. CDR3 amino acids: CAWSPNREQFF. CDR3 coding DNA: TGTGCCTGGAGTCCCAATCGGGAGCAGTTCTTC. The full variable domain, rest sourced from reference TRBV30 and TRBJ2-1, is SQTIHQWPATLVQPVGSPLSLECTVEGTSNPNLYWYRQAAGRGLQLLFYSVGIGQISSEVPQNLSASRPQDRQFILSSKKLLLSDSGFYLCAWSPNREQFFGPGTRLTVL.

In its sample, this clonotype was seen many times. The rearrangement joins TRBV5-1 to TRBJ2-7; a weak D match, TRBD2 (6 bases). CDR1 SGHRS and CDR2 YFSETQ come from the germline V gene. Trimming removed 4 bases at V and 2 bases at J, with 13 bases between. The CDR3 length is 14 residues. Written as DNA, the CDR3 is TGCGCCAGCAGCGACGGGACTTCCGCCTACGAGCAGTACTTC. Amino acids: CASSDGTSAYEQYF.

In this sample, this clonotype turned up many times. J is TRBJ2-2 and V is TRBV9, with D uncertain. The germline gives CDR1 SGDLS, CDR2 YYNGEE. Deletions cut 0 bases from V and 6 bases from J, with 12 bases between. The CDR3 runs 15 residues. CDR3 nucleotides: TGTGCCAGCAGCGTAGAGTGGACCTCGTCCGGGGAGCTGTTTTTT. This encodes CASSVEWTSSGELFF.

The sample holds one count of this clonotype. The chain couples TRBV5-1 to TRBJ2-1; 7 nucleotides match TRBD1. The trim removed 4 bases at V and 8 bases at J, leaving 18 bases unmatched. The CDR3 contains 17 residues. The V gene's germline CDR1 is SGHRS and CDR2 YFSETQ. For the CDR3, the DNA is TGCGCCAGCAGCCCCCGCGAGACAGGGAGCTCGGGCGATGAGCAGTTCTTC. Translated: CASSPRETGSSGDEQFF.

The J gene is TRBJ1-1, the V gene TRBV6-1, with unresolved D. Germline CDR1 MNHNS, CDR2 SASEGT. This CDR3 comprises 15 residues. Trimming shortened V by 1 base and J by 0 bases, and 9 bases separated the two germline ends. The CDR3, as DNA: TGTGCCAGCAGTGAAGGAGACCCGATGAACACTGAAGCTTTCTTT. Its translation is CASSEGDPMNTEAFF.

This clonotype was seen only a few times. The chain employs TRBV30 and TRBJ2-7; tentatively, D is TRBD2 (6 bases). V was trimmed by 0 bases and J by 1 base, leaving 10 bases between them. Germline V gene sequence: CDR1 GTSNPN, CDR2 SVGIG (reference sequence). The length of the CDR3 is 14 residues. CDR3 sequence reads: CAWSVGGRSYEQYF. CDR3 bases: TGTGCCTGGAGTGTCGGGGGTAGGTCCTACGAGCAGTACTTC.

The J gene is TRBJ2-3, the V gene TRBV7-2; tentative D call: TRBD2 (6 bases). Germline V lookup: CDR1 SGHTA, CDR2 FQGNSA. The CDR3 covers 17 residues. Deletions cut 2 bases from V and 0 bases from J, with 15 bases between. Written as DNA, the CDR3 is TGTGCCAGCAGCTTAAATGCCCCCGGGACTAGCACAGATACGCAGTATTTT. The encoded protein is CASSLNAPGTSTDTQYF. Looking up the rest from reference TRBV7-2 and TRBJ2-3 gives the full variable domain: GAGVSQSPSNKVTEKGKDVELRCDPISGHTALYWYRQSLGQGLEFLIYFQGNSAPDKSGLPSDRFSAERTGGSVSTLTIQRTQQEDSAVYLCASSLNAPGTSTDTQYFGPGTRLTVL.

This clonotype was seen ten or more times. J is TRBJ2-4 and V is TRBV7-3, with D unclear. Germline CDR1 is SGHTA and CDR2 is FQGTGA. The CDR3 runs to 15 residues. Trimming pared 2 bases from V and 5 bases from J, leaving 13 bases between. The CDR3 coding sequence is TGTGCCAGCAGCTTACGCGGCGGTGGCGAAAACATTCAGTACTTC. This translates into CASSLRGGGENIQYF.

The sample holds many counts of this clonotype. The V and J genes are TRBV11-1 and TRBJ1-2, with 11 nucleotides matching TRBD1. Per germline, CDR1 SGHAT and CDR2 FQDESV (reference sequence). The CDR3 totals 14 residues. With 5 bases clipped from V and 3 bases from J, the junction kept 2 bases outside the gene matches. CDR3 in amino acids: CASSRGQGDYGYTF. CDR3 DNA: TGTGCCAGCAGCCGGGGACAGGGGGACTATGGCTACACCTTC.

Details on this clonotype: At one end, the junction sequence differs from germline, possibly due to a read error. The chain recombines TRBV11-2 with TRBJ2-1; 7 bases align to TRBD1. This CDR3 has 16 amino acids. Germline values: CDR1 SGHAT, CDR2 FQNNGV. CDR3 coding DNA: TGTACCAGCAGCGCATTAACAGGGGACTCCTACAATGAGCAGTTCTTC. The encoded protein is CTSSALTGDSYNEQFF.

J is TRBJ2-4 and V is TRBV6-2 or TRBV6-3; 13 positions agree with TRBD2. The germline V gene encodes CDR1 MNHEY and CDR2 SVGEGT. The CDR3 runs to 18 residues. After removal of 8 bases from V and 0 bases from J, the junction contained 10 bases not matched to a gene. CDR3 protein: CASYPGTSGTLAKNIQYF. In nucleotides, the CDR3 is TGTGCCAGCTATCCCGGGACTAGCGGGACCCTAGCCAAAAACATTCAGTACTTC.

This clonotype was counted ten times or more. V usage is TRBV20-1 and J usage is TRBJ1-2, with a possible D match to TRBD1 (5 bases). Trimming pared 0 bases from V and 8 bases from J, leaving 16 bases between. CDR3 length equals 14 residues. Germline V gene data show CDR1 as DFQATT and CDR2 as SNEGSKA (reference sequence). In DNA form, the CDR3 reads TGCAGTGCTAGAGATATTGCGGGGGTAGAGGGCTACACCTTC. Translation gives CSARDIAGVEGYTF.

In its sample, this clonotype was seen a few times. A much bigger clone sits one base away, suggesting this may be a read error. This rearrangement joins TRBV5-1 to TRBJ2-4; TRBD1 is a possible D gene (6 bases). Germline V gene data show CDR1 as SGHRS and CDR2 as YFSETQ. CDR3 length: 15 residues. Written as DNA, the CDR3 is TGCGCCGGCAGTCAAGGACAGACTTCGCTGAGGGAGCAGTACTTC. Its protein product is CAGSQGQTSLREQYF.